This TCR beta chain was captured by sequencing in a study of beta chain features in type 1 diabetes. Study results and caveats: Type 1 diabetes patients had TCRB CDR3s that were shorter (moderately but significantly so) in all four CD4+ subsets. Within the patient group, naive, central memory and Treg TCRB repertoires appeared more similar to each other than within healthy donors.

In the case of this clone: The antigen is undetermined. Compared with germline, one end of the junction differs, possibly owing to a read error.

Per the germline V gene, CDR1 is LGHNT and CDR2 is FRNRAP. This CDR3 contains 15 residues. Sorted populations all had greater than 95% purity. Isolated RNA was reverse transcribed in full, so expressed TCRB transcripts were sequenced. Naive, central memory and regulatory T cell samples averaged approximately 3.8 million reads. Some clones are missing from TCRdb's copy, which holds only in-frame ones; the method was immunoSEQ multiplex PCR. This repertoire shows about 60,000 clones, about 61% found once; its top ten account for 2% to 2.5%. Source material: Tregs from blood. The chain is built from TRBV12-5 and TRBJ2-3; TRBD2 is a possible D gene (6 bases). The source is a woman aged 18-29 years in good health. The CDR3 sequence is CASAIPSGSIDTQYF. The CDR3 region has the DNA TGTGCTAGTGCCATCCCTTCCGGGAGCATAGATACGCAGTATTTT.